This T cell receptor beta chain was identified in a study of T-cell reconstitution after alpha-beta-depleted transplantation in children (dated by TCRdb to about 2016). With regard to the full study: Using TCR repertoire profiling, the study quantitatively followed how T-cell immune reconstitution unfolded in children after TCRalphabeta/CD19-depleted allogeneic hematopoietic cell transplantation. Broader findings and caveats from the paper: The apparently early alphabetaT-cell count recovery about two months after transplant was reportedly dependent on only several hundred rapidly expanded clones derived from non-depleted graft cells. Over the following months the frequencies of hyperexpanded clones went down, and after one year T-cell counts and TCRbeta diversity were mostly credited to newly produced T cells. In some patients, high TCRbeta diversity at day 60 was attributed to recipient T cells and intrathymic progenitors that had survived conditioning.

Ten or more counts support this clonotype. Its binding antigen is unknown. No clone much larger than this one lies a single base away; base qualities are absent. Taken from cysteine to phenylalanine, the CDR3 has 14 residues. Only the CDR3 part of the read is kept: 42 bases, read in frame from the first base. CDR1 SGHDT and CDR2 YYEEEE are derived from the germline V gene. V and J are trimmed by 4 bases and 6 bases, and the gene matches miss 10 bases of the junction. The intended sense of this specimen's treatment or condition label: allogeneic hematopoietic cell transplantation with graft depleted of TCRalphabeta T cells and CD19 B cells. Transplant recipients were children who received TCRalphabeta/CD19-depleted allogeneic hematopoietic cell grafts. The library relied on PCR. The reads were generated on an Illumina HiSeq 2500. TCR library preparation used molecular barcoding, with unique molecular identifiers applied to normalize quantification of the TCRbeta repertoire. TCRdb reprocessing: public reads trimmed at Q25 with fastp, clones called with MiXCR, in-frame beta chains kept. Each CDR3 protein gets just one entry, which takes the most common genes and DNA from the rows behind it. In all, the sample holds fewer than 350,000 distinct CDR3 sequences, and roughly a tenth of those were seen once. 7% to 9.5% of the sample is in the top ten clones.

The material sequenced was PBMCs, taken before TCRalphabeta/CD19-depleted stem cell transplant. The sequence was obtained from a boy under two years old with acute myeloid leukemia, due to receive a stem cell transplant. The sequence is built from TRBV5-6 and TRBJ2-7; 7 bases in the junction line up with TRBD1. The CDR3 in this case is CASSPHHRGSEQYF. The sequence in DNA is TGTGCCAGCAGCCCACACCACAGGGGTAGCGAGCAGTACTTC. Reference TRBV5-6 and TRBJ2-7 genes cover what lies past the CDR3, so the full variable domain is DAGVTQSPTHLIKTRGQQVTLRCSPKSGHDTVSWYQQALGQGPQFIFQYYEEEERQRGNFPDRFSGHQFPNYSSELNVNALLLGDSALYLCASSPHHRGSEQYFGPGTRLTVT.